These 15 T cell receptor beta chains originate from one sample sequenced in a study of CD8 T cells in ankylosing spondylitis. TCRdb redid the calling of the 5' RACE reads with MiXCR, one entry per CDR3 protein. The profile shows around 39,000 distinct CDR3 sequences, about an eighth of them singletons. The sequenced sample consisted of synovial fluid, either unsorted or a sorted T cell fraction (not recorded which). The source of these receptors is a male donor with ankylosing spondylitis.

This clonotype was observed a few times. The CDR3 protein is CASSHGGRHNEQFF. The CDR3 region has the DNA TGTGCCAGCAGCCACGGCGGGAGACACAATGAGCAGTTCTTC. The chain employs TRBV3-1 and TRBJ2-1; 7 bases map to TRBD2. Germline V lookup: CDR1 LGHDT, CDR2 YNNKEL (reference sequence). CDR3 length: 14 amino acids. V lost 3 bases to trimming and J lost 5 bases; unmatched junction nucleotides: 4.

V gene TRBV12-3 or TRBV12-4 combines with J gene TRBJ1-2, with 10 positions matching TRBD1. The CDR3 extends over 18 amino acids. The junction had 12 bases not matched to a gene; V was cut back by 4 bases and J by 1 base. CDR3 in DNA: TGTGCCAGCAGTTCGATCCGGGACAGGGGACCCTATAACTATGGCTACACCTTC. Protein product: CASSSIRDRGPYNYGYTF.

In DNA form, the CDR3 reads TGTGCCAGCAGCTTCGGACTAGCGGAACACACAGATACGCAGTATTTT. As protein: CASSFGLAEHTDTQYF. The chain employs TRBV5-5 and TRBJ2-3; 10 positions match TRBD2. The CDR3 extends over 16 amino acids. The germline gives CDR1 SGHKS, CDR2 YYEKEE (reference sequence). The trim removed 2 bases at V and 2 bases at J, leaving 5 bases unmatched.

The table lists this clonotype with many counts. The chain uses TRBV5-1 and TRBJ1-3; D uncertain. CDR1 SGHRS and CDR2 YFSETQ come from the germline V gene. The CDR3 spans 14 residues. With 5 bases removed from V and 4 bases from J, the gap between germline ends came to 13 bases. CDR3 DNA: TGCGCCAGCAGTGCAAACTCGGTCGGAAACACCATATATTTT. It is translated as CASSANSVGNTIYF.

The rearrangement links TRBV4-2 to TRBJ2-1; the D gene could be TRBD1 or TRBD2 (5 bases each). V gave up 0 bases and J gave up 8 bases, with 17 bases separating them. There are 16 residues in the CDR3. The germline CDR1 and CDR2 sequences are LGHNA and YNFKEQ. CDR3 loop: CASSQDDSGRPDEQFF. CDR3 DNA: TGTGCCAGCAGCCAAGACGATTCGGGGCGCCCGGATGAGCAGTTCTTC.

The genes are TRBV9 and TRBJ2-3; D is unresolved. Per germline, CDR1 SGDLS and CDR2 YYNGEE. V lost 3 bases to trimming and J lost 4 bases, with 15 bases between them. The CDR3 consists of 15 residues. In DNA, the CDR3 is TGTGCCAGCAGCGAGAACGGGCGGCAGGCAGATACGCAGTATTTT. Translation: CASSENGRQADTQYF.

This clonotype has a handful of counts. J is TRBJ2-7 and V is TRBV27; 7 bases align to TRBD1. This CDR3 is 12 amino acids long. J gave up 6 bases and V 5 bases, and 4 bases lay outside the gene matches. The germline V gene encodes CDR1 MNHEY and CDR2 SMNVEV (reference sequence). The CDR3 DNA reads TGTGCCAGCAGTATTCACAGGGGCGAGCAGTACTTC. It codes for CASSIHRGEQYF.

This clonotype appeared a few times. CDR3 in amino acids: CASSLDRVNRMNTEAFF. CDR3 nucleotide sequence: TGTGCCAGCAGTTTAGACAGGGTGAATCGGATGAACACTGAAGCTTTCTTT. The chain joins TRBV28 to TRBJ1-1, with 7 bases identical to TRBD1. The junction had 9 bases not matched to a gene; V was cut back by 2 bases and J by 0 bases. The length of the CDR3 is 17 residues. Germline V gene data show CDR1 as MDHEN and CDR2 as SYDVKM. The full variable domain, rest sourced from reference TRBV28 and TRBJ1-1, is DVKVTQSSRYLVKRTGEKVFLECVQDMDHENMFWYRQDPGLGLRLIYFSYDVKMKEKGDIPEGYSVSREKKERFSLILESASTNQTSMYLCASSLDRVNRMNTEAFFGQGTRLTVV.

V is TRBV7-2 and J is TRBJ2-3; TRBD2 aligns across 7 bases. Germline V lookup: CDR1 SGHTA, CDR2 FQGNSA. CDR3 length: 11 amino acids. The J segment lost 11 bases and the V segment lost 3 bases, leaving 2 bases of the junction unmatched. The CDR3, as DNA: TGTGCCAGCAGCTTGGGGGGGGTGCAGTATTTT. Translated: CASSLGGVQYF.

A few counts support this clonotype. The chain recombines TRBV5-6 with TRBJ2-7; D possibly corresponds to TRBD1 (8 bases). Trimming removed 4 bases from V and 2 bases from J, with 19 bases in between. The CDR3 covers 16 residues. Germline V CDR1 and CDR2: SGHDT, YYEEEE. CDR3 amino acids: CASSDWGGTGAYEQYF. CDR3 DNA: TGTGCCAGCAGCGATTGGGGGGGGACAGGCGCCTACGAGCAGTACTTC.

This clonotype was recorded many times. J is TRBJ2-7 and V is TRBV29-1; a possible D gene is TRBD1 (5 bases). This CDR3 spans 15 amino acids. Germline CDR1 SQVTM, CDR2 ANQGSEA. The ends were cut back, 1 base at V and 6 bases at J, with 19 bases in the middle. The CDR3 here is CSVEGQWGRRGEQYF. CDR3 in DNA: TGCAGCGTTGAAGGTCAGTGGGGCCGCCGAGGCGAGCAGTACTTC.

This clonotype is medium-sized by share. The chain links TRBV21-1 to TRBJ2-7; the table's D call of TRBD1 was not tested on the DNA. TRBV21-1 is a known pseudogene. CDR3 length equals 16 residues. Here the CDR3 reads CASSKVDRPCSYEQYF. CDR3 in DNA: TGTGCCAGCAGCAAAGTCGACAGGCCCTGCTCCTACGAGCAGTACTTC.

This clonotype has only a few counts. The V gene is TRBV4-3, the J gene TRBJ1-5; TRBD1 aligns across 7 bases. The CDR3 is 17 amino acids. Germline CDR1 reads LGHNA; CDR2 reads YSLEER. J was trimmed by 7 bases and V by 1 base; bases with no gene match: 13. The CDR3 DNA follows: TGCGCCAGCAGCCAAGGAACTGTAGGGTCAGGGGGGCAGCCCCAGCATTTT. Translated: CASSQGTVGSGGQPQHF.

This chain connects TRBV24-1 to TRBJ2-1; 7 bases line up with TRBD2. Germline loops: CDR1 KGHDR, CDR2 SFDVKD. The CDR3 contains 18 residues. Unmatched junction bases numbered 14, after V lost 4 bases and J lost 3 bases. The CDR3 nucleotides are TGTGCCACCAGTGAATTGAACCCCGGGGGAGGGTACTACAATGAGCAGTTCTTC. Protein: CATSELNPGGGYYNEQFF.

This clonotype was observed at least ten times. The chain uses TRBV20-1 and TRBJ2-5; D is possibly TRBD1 (6 bases). The CDR3 is 13 residues long. V dropped 5 bases and J dropped 4 bases, with 14 bases sitting between them. Germline-derived CDR1 and CDR2 are DFQATT and SNEGSKA (reference sequence). This CDR3 reads CSAPQGHAETQYF. The CDR3 DNA reads as TGCAGTGCTCCGCAGGGACATGCAGAGACCCAGTACTTC.